The 30 T cell receptor beta chains below were found in one sample sequenced in a study of patients and donors after allogeneic stem cell transplantation. TCRdb reprocessed the RT-PCR reads with MiXCR, giving one entry per CDR3 protein. The sample yields about a million distinct CDR3 sequences, about a sixth seen once. The sequenced sample was blood, either unsorted or a sorted T cell fraction (not recorded which). These receptors were obtained from a human donor who was either an allogeneic HSCT recipient or a stem cell or donor lymphocyte infusion donor (not recorded which). It is not recorded whose cells these are; they may come from a transplant donor.

This clonotype was counted only a few times. In DNA, the CDR3 is TGTGCCAGCAGGAACAGGGGAGGTAGCACTGAAGCTTTCTTT. Its protein product is CASRNRGGSTEAFF. The chain employs TRBV28 and TRBJ1-1; 7 bases match TRBD1. With V trimmed by 6 bases and J by 4 bases, 8 bases remained unmatched. The CDR3 runs 14 residues. Germline CDR1 reads MDHEN; CDR2 reads SYDVKM.

In this sample, this clonotype turned up a few times. The gene calls are TRBV7-9 and TRBJ2-7; 12 nucleotides match TRBD2. Germline CDR1 and CDR2: SEHNR and FQNEAQ (reference sequence). J gave up 5 bases and V 5 bases, and 7 bases lay outside the gene matches. The CDR3 length is 15 residues. CDR3 sequence reads: CASSIPLAGGHEQYF. As DNA, the CDR3 is TGTGCCAGCAGCATTCCCCTAGCGGGGGGGCACGAGCAGTACTTC.

This chain connects TRBV20-1 to TRBJ1-1; 7 nucleotides agree with TRBD1. Germline lookup yields CDR1 DFQATT and CDR2 SNEGSKA (reference sequence). The CDR3 has 13 residues. V was pared by 4 bases and J by 1 base, with 3 bases of the junction left unmatched. CDR3 nucleotide sequence: TGCAGTGCTACCGACAGGGCGAACACTGAAGCTTTCTTT. Translation gives CSATDRANTEAFF.

This clonotype has only a few counts. This chain connects TRBV7-3 to TRBJ1-6; D not certain. The CDR3 sequence is 14 residues long. In germline, CDR1 is SGHTA, CDR2 FQGTGA. Trimming pared 5 bases from V and 11 bases from J, leaving 16 bases between. In DNA, the CDR3 is TGTGCCAGCAGCCTGACGGTCTCAATGCCACCCCTCCACTTT. This encodes CASSLTVSMPPLHF.

In this sample, this clonotype turned up a few times. This chain connects TRBV6-1 to TRBJ1-1; TRBD1 agrees at 7 bases. Trimming at V came to 6 bases and at J to 0 bases, leaving 16 bases not matched to a gene. In germline, CDR1 is MNHNS, CDR2 SASEGT. This CDR3 spans 18 amino acids. The CDR3 loop is CASSKRTNRGSMNTEAFF. CDR3 nucleotide sequence: TGTGCCAGCAGCAAGCGGACTAACAGGGGAAGCATGAACACTGAAGCTTTCTTT.

This clonotype was seen only a few times. The chain recombines TRBV25-1 with TRBJ1-5, with TRBD1 identical over 8 bases. The germline V gene has CDR1 MGHDK and CDR2 SYGVNS. The V and J ends lost 3 bases and 4 bases, in that order; junction bases with no gene match: 5. The CDR3 has 15 amino acids. The CDR3 spells CASSEFGQGNQPQHF. The CDR3 nucleotides read TGTGCCAGCAGTGAGTTCGGACAGGGTAATCAGCCCCAGCATTTT.

J is TRBJ2-5 and V is TRBV5-5; TRBD2 aligns across 7 bases. Germline V gives CDR1 SGHKS, CDR2 YYEKEE (reference sequence). CDR3 length equals 15 residues. V dropped 0 bases and J dropped 4; count of bases not matched to a gene: 6. The CDR3 DNA follows: TGTGCCAGCAGCTTGGCGGCGGGAGTGCGAGAGACCCAGTACTTC. Translation gives CASSLAAGVRETQYF.

This clonotype was seen only a few times. The chain links TRBV6-2 or TRBV6-3 to TRBJ1-1, with 7 bases fitting TRBD1. The ends lost 5 bases at V and 6 bases at J; junction bases unmatched: 6. The CDR3 sequence is 13 residues long. Per germline, CDR1 MNHEY and CDR2 SVGEGT. In nucleotides, the CDR3 is TGTGCCAGCAGTCTTAAAACAGGGGCTGAAGCTTTCTTT. The encoded protein is CASSLKTGAEAFF.

The V call is TRBV7-3, the J call TRBJ2-5; weak D call: TRBD1 (5 bases). Germline V lookup: CDR1 SGHTA, CDR2 FQGTGA. Between the trimmed V and J ends, which lost 1 base and 3 bases, there was a span of 12 bases. This CDR3 is 15 amino acids long. Here the CDR3 reads CASSLMGRVKETQYF. The CDR3 DNA reads TGTGCCAGCAGCTTAATGGGCAGGGTAAAAGAGACCCAGTACTTC.

This chain uses TRBV6-2 or TRBV6-3 with TRBJ1-5; D unclear. Trimming took off 8 bases at V and 2 bases at J, with 16 bases between the two ends. The CDR3 is 15 amino acids. Germline CDR1 reads MNHEY; CDR2 reads SVGEGT. The CDR3 is CASGRGVRRNQPQHF. CDR3 bases: TGTGCCAGCGGGCGCGGGGTAAGGCGCAATCAGCCCCAGCATTTT.

This clonotype was counted only a few times. The V and J genes are TRBV6-1 and TRBJ2-1; tentative D call: TRBD2 (5 bases). The CDR3 is 14 amino acids. Germline assignment: CDR1 MNHNS and CDR2 SASEGT. V was cut by 6 bases and J by 5 bases, with 14 bases left in between. The CDR3 DNA is TGTGCCAGCAGGTCCAGCGGATCCCACAATGAGCAGTTCTTC. It specifies CASRSSGSHNEQFF.

The rearrangement uses TRBV20-1 and TRBJ1-2; TRBD1 is a possible D gene (6 bases). Looked up from germline, CDR1 is DFQATT and CDR2 is SNEGSKA (reference sequence). Trimming stripped 3 bases from V and 2 bases from J, with 10 bases between. This CDR3 contains 13 residues. CDR3 protein: CSARDRPNYGYTF. In DNA form, the CDR3 reads TGCAGTGCTAGGGACAGACCCAACTATGGCTACACCTTC.

This clonotype was counted only a few times. The V gene is TRBV7-3, the J gene TRBJ2-2, with no clear D. The CDR3 covers 17 residues. Trimming pared 5 bases from V and 1 base from J, leaving 17 bases between. CDR1 and CDR2 from the germline V gene are SGHTA and FQGTGA. The CDR3 coding sequence is TGTGCCAGCAGCCCCCTCCCGCCGGGTTTGAACACCGGGGAGCTGTTTTTT. It specifies CASSPLPPGLNTGELFF.

The chain has TRBV13 and TRBJ2-1; 11 bases align to TRBD2. V lost 3 bases to trimming and J lost 10 bases; unmatched junction nucleotides: 11. Germline V gene sequence: CDR1 PRHDT, CDR2 FYEKMQ (reference sequence). The CDR3 is 16 residues long. In DNA, the CDR3 is TGTGCCAGCAGCTTTAAGTTTAGCGGGGGGGCAAAGGAGCAGTTCTTC. Translating it yields CASSFKFSGGAKEQFF.

In its sample, this clonotype was seen a few times. The chain carries TRBV7-3 and TRBJ1-6; 10 bases agree with TRBD1. The CDR3 runs 18 residues. The junction had 7 bases not matched to a gene; V was cut back by 5 bases and J by 0 bases. The V gene's germline CDR1 is SGHTA and CDR2 FQGTGA. The CDR3 reads CASSLRTGGSSYNSPLHF. The CDR3 DNA sequence: TGTGCCAGCAGCCTCCGGACAGGGGGGAGCTCCTATAATTCACCCCTCCACTTT.

In the case of this clonotype: At one end the junction does not follow the germline gene, possibly because of a read error. V and J are TRBV5-1 and TRBJ2-7; D tentatively reads TRBD1 or TRBD2 (5 bases each). The CDR3 totals 11 residues. Looked up from germline, CDR1 is SGHRS and CDR2 is YFSETQ. The CDR3 nucleotides are TGCGCCAGCAGCTTATCGGGACGGCAGTCTTTC. Translation gives CASSLSGRQSF.

This clonotype showed up just a few times. The CDR3 here is CSVEGDRDRGNYGYTF. CDR3 nucleotide sequence: TGCAGCGTTGAAGGTGACCGGGACAGGGGTAACTATGGCTACACCTTC. The J gene is TRBJ1-2, the V gene TRBV29-1; TRBD1 matches 10 bases. CDR3 length: 16 residues. Germline V CDR1 and CDR2: SQVTM, ANQGSEA. With 1 base clipped from V and 1 base from J, the junction kept 6 bases outside the gene matches. The whole variable domain, filled in from reference TRBV29-1 and TRBJ1-2, reads SAVISQKPSRDICQRGTSLTIQCQVDSQVTMMFWYRQQPGQSLTLIATANQGSEATYESGFVIDKFPISRPNLTFSTLTVSNMSPEDSSIYLCSVEGDRDRGNYGYTFGSGTRLTVV.

This clonotype was recorded a few times. This rearrangement joins TRBV24-1 to TRBJ1-1; D is perhaps TRBD1 (5 bases). The CDR3 loop spans 12 amino acids. The germline gives CDR1 KGHDR, CDR2 SFDVKD. Trimming shortened V by 8 bases and J by 1 base, and 7 bases separated the two germline ends. The CDR3 coding sequence is TGTGCCACCAAAGGGACGAACACTGAAGCTTTCTTT. Residues: CATKGTNTEAFF.

This clonotype was counted between two and nine times. This chain uses TRBV4-2 with TRBJ2-7; tentative D call: TRBD2 (6 bases). The CDR3 loop spans 15 amino acids. Germline CDR1 and CDR2: LGHNA and YNFKEQ. Trimming removed 0 bases at V and 3 bases at J, with 12 bases between. The CDR3 nucleotides are TGTGCCAGCAGCCAAGATGGTGGGGAGGACTACGAGCAGTACTTC. It yields the protein CASSQDGGEDYEQYF.

In the case of this clonotype: No conserved phenylalanine or tryptophan ends this CDR3, so it is likely a read error. The genes are TRBV20-1 and TRBJ1-6, with 9 nucleotides matching TRBD1. V gave up 6 bases and J gave up 10 bases; unmatched junction bases: 16. Germline CDR1 reads DFQATT; CDR2 reads SNEGSKA (reference sequence). There are 16 residues in the CDR3. The CDR3, as DNA: TGCAGTGCACTGGGGGACAGGGTGAAAGGAGGGTCACCCCTCCACTAT. Translation: CSALGDRVKGGSPLHY.

The rearrangement uses TRBV4-2 and TRBJ2-7; the D gene is possibly TRBD1 (5 bases). Germline-derived CDR1 and CDR2 are LGHNA and YNFKEQ. V lost 0 bases and J lost 5, with 5 bases in between. The CDR3 spans 12 residues. CDR3: CASSQDRDEQYF. The CDR3 nucleotides read TGTGCCAGCAGCCAAGACAGGGACGAGCAGTACTTC.

This chain connects TRBV10-3 to TRBJ2-1, with 7 bases that match TRBD2. Germline loops: CDR1 ENHRY, CDR2 SYGVKD. This CDR3 comprises 15 residues. Losses at the gene ends were 6 bases for V and 9 bases for J; bases not matched to a gene: 14. The CDR3 protein is CAIRGSSGGDGEQFF. CDR3 DNA: TGTGCCATCAGGGGCTCGTCGGGAGGTGATGGTGAGCAGTTCTTC.

The V and J genes are TRBV19 and TRBJ1-2; D is undetermined. The germline V gene has CDR1 LNHDA and CDR2 SQIVND (reference sequence). Deletions cut 4 bases from V and 0 bases from J, with 6 bases between. The CDR3 runs to 13 residues. CDR3 in amino acids: CASSKKANYGYTF. As DNA, the CDR3 is TGTGCCAGTAGTAAGAAAGCTAACTATGGCTACACCTTC.

The chain recombines TRBV6-1 with TRBJ1-2, with TRBD1 as a possible D gene (6 bases). The germline CDR1 and CDR2 sequences are MNHNS and SASEGT. The V and J ends lost 6 bases and 8 bases respectively, with 19 bases between them. The CDR3 is made up of 14 amino acids. CDR3 loop: CASSRDRRRWGYTF. In DNA form, the CDR3 reads TGTGCCAGCAGCAGAGACAGGAGGCGCTGGGGCTACACCTTC.

V is TRBV18 and J is TRBJ1-1; D gene uncertain. Germline V CDR1 and CDR2: KGHSH, LQKENI. The CDR3 runs to 14 residues. V lost 8 bases and J 0 bases, leaving 13 bases between the germline ends. The CDR3 sequence is CASREAAMNTEAFF. In DNA form, the CDR3 reads TGTGCCAGCCGGGAGGCGGCCATGAACACTGAAGCTTTCTTT.

The rearrangement uses TRBV29-1 and TRBJ1-1; D gene ambiguous. The germline V gene encodes CDR1 SQVTM and CDR2 ANQGSEA. V was pared by 1 base and J by 1 base, with 10 bases between. The CDR3 sequence is 14 residues long. DNA of the CDR3: TGCAGCGTTGAAGTGGCCAGGCGGAACACTGAAGCTTTCTTT. The encoded protein is CSVEVARRNTEAFF.

Only a few counts were recorded for this clonotype. V gene TRBV5-1 combines with J gene TRBJ2-4; 9 bases agree with TRBD2. The CDR3 is 17 residues long. The trim removed 1 base at V and 6 bases at J, leaving 11 bases unmatched. Germline CDR1 SGHRS, CDR2 YFSETQ. The CDR3 loop is CASSLSRWRGGGNIQYF. CDR3 coding DNA: TGCGCCAGCAGCTTGAGTCGTTGGCGGGGGGGCGGAAACATTCAGTACTTC.

This chain connects TRBV12-3 or TRBV12-4 to TRBJ2-7; 7 positions match TRBD1. J was trimmed by 3 bases and V by 5 bases; bases with no gene match: 7. This CDR3 has 14 amino acids. CDR3 amino acids: CASSPGTAYYEQYF. In DNA form, the CDR3 reads TGTGCCAGCAGTCCCGGGACAGCTTACTACGAGCAGTACTTC.

The table lists this clonotype with many counts. The chain joins TRBV12-3 or TRBV12-4 to TRBJ2-5; 7 bases line up with TRBD1. The CDR3 is 16 amino acids. Germline trimming cut 4 bases from V and 2 bases from J; bases unmatched to any gene: 10. CDR3 sequence reads: CASSSGQFRPQETQYF. The CDR3, as DNA: TGTGCCAGCAGTTCGGGACAGTTCAGACCTCAAGAGACCCAGTACTTC.

The chain joins TRBV6-6 to TRBJ1-3, with TRBD1 as a possible D gene (5 bases). V lost 11 bases to trimming and J lost 3 bases, with 11 bases between them. This CDR3 spans 12 amino acids. Per the germline V gene, CDR1 is MNHNY and CDR2 is SVGAGI (reference sequence). CDR3 coding DNA: TGTGCCGGTGGGGGGGTTGGAAACACCATATATTTT. It translates to CAGGGVGNTIYF.